Included here is one T cell receptor (beta chain) sequence, with context. The V gene lost 0 bases and the J gene lost 4 bases, with 6 bases spanning the gap. Germline V gives CDR1 LGHNA, CDR2 YSLEER. This CDR3 has 13 amino acids. The data originate from a study of T cell responses to AZD1222 COVID-19 vaccine. The repertoire was sequenced with immunoSEQ multiplex PCR; TCRdb's copy has only in-frame clones and lacks some. The data show about 130,000 clones, less than 95% seen once. The chain is built from TRBV4-3 and TRBJ1-2; D is unclear. The sequence was collected from an adult in good health. The specimen was peripheral blood, collected on day 0 of MenACWY control vaccination. CDR3 amino acids: CASSQDGSYGYTF. CDR3 nucleotides: TGCGCCAGCAGCCAAGATGGTTCCTATGGCTACACCTTC.